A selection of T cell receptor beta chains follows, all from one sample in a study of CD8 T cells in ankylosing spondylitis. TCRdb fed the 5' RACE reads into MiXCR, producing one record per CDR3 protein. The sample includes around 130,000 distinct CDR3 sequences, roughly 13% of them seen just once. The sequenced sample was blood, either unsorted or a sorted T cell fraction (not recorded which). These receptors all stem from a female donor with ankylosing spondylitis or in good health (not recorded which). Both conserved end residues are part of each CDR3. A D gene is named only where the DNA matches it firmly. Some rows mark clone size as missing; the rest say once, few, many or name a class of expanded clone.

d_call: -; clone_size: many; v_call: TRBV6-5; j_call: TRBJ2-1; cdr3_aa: CASRTSNEQFF; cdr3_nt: TGTGCCAGCAGGACTAGCAATGAGCAGTTCTTC
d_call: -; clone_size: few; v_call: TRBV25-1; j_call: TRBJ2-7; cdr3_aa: CASSEYRFMGEQYF; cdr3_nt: TGTGCCAGCAGTGAATACAGATTCATGGGCGAGCAGTACTTC
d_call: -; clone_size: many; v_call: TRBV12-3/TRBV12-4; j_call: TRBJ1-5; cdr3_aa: CASSSQGLNNQPQHF; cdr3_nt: TGTGCCAGCAGTTCTCAGGGGTTAAACAATCAGCCCCAGCATTTT
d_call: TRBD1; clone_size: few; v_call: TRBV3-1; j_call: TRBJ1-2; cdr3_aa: CASSQTGTGLLGYGYTF; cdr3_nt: TGTGCCAGCAGCCAAACCGGGACAGGATTACTCGGGTATGGCTACACCTTC
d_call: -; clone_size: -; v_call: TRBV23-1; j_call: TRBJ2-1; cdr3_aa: CASSWDIQMDPYNEQFF; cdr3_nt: TGCGCCAGCAGTTGGGACATACAAATGGATCCCTACAATGAGCAGTTCTTC
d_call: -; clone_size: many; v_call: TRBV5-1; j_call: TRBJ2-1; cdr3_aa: CASRVSAYNEQFF; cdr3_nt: TGCGCCAGCAGGGTCAGTGCCTACAATGAGCAGTTCTTC
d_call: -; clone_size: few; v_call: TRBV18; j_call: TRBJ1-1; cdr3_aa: CASSPPTGNTEAFF; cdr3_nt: TGTGCCAGCTCACCACCTACAGGGAACACTGAAGCTTTCTTT
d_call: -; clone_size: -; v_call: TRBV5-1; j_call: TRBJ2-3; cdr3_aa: CASSLEGGASTDTQYF; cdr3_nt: TGCGCCAGCAGCTTGGAGGGCGGGGCTAGCACAGATACGCAGTATTTT
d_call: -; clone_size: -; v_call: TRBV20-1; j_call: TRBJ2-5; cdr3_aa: CSAQTNQETQYF; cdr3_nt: TGCAGTGCCCAGACAAACCAAGAGACCCAGTACTTC
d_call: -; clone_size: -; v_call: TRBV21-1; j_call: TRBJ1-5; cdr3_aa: CASSIVGQGRNQPQHF; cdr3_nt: TGTGCCAGCAGCATCGTGGGACAGGGGAGGAATCAGCCCCAGCATTTT
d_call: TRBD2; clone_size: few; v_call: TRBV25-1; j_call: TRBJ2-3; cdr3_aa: CASSEGLAGPSTDTQYF; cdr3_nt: TGTGCCAGCAGTGAGGGACTAGCGGGGCCCAGCACAGATACGCAGTATTTT
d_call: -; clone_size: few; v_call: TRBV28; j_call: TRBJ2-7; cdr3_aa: CASSSRTANYEQYF; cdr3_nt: TGTGCCAGCAGTTCGCGGACAGCCAACTACGAGCAGTACTTC
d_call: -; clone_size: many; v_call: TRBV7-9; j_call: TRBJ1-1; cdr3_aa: CASRRDGLNTEAFF; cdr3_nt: TGTGCCAGCAGGCGAGACGGCCTGAACACTGAAGCTTTCTTT
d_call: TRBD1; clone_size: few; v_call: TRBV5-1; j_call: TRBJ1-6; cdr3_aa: CASSLEGQGNSPLHF; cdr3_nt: TGCGCCAGCAGCTTGGAGGGACAGGGAAATTCACCCCTCCACTTT
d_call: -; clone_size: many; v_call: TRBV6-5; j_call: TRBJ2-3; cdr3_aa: CASSYSGESTDTQYF; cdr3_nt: TGTGCCAGCAGTTACTCGGGGGAGAGCACAGATACGCAGTATTTT
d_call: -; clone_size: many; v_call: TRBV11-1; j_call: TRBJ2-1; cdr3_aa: CASSSWEELNEQFF; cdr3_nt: TGTGCCAGCTCTTCCTGGGAGGAGCTTAATGAGCAGTTCTTC
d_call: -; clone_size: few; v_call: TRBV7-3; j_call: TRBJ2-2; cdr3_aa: CASSFLPRGRDTGELFF; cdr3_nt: TGTGCCAGCAGCTTCCTCCCCCGAGGGCGCGACACCGGGGAGCTGTTTTTT
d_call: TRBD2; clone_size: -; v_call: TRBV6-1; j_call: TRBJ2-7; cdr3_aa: CASSEPLGRGNYEQYF; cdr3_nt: TGTGCCAGCAGTGAACCCCTCGGGAGGGGCAACTACGAGCAGTACTTC
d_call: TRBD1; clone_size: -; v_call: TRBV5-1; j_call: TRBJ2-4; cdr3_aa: CASSDRVNIQYF; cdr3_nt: TGCGCCAGCAGCGACAGGGTAAACATTCAGTACTTC
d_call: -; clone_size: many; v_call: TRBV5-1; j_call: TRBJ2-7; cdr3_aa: CASSLQGLFYEQYF; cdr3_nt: TGCGCCAGCAGCTTGCAGGGACTGTTCTACGAGCAGTACTTC
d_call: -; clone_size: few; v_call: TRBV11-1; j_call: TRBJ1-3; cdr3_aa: CASSLGLSRAVQGSGNTIYF; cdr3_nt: TGTGCCAGCAGCTTAGGATTGAGCAGGGCTGTACAGGGCTCTGGAAACACCATATATTTT
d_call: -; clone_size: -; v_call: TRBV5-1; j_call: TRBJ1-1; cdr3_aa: CASSLVISGTEAFF; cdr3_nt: TGCGCCAGCAGCTTGGTTATTTCGGGCACTGAAGCTTTCTTT